Listed below are T cell receptor beta chains from one sample, sequenced in a study of blood T cell repertoires in COVID-19. Profiled with immunoSEQ multiplex PCR; TCRdb holds only in-frame clones, not every one. The sample holds approximately 240,000 clones, 70% to 85% seen once. Sample: peripheral blood. The source is a woman of 80 years or more with active or convalescent COVID-19. The CDR3 runs from the conserved cysteine through the conserved F or W. The order of the fields is D gene, clone size, J gene, V gene, CDR3 DNA, CDR3 protein. D genes are given only for firm matches. Size tells how often a clone was seen (once, few, many) or the class of an expanded clone, and some rows leave it out.

.,.,TRBJ1-1,TRBV4-1,TGCGCCAGCAGCCAAGTGGTCAGTCGACAGTCAAACACTGAAGCTTTCTTT,CASSQVVSRQSNTEAFF
TRBD2,.,TRBJ2-2,TRBV11-3,TGTGCCAGCAGCTCTAGCGGGAGTAACACCGGGGAGCTGTTTTTT,CASSSSGSNTGELFF
.,.,TRBJ1-1,TRBV6-5,TGTGCCAGCAGAAGACGACAGGAAGCTTTCTTT,CASRRRQEAFF
.,.,TRBJ2-5,TRBV30,TGTGCCTGGAGTGTACAGGGGACCCAGTACTTC,CAWSVQGTQYF
TRBD1,.,TRBJ1-3,TRBV18,TGTGCCAGCTCTTACAGGGGGGCCTCTGGAAACACCATATATTTT,CASSYRGASGNTIYF
.,.,TRBJ1-1,TRBV5-5,TGTGCCAGCAGCTTGCCAGGGAAGAACACTGAAGCTTTCTTT,CASSLPGKNTEAFF
TRBD1,.,TRBJ2-2,TRBV10-1,TGCGCCAGCAGTGATGCGGGACAGGGAAATATGCGCACCGGGGAGCTGTTTTTT,CASSDAGQGNMRTGELFF
.,.,TRBJ2-7,TRBV7-6,TGTGCCAGCAGCTTAGCTGGGGGCTTTGACGAGCAGTACTTC,CASSLAGGFDEQYF
.,.,TRBJ1-1,TRBV12-1,TGTGCCAGCAGCTCCACCTCAACTTCAGGGATAGGGTTAGCTTTCTTT,CASSSTSTSGIGLAFF
.,.,TRBJ1-4,TRBV18,TGTGCCAGCTCACCACGAAACACACATAATGAAAAACTGTTTTTT,CASSPRNTHNEKLFF
TRBD1,.,TRBJ1-4,TRBV3-1/TRBV3-2,TGTGCCAGCAGCCAAGATTACAGGGGTCGAGAAAAACTGTTTTTT,CASSQDYRGREKLFF
TRBD1,.,TRBJ2-7,TRBV12-3/TRBV12-4,TGTGCCAGACATCGGGACAGGGGCTACGAGCAGTACTTC,CARHRDRGYEQYF
TRBD1,.,TRBJ1-2,TRBV11-2,TGTGCCAGCAGCAGGACAGGGCCTAACTATGGCTACACCTTC,CASSRTGPNYGYTF
TRBD1,once,TRBJ2-7,TRBV3-1/TRBV3-2,TGTGCCAGCAGCCAAGACCCGACAGGGGGCTTAGAGCAGTACTTC,CASSQDPTGGLEQYF
TRBD2,.,TRBJ2-1,TRBV5-1,TGCGCCAGCACCGAAGCGGGAGGGAAATACAATGAGCAGTTCTTC,CASTEAGGKYNEQFF
TRBD1,few,TRBJ1-5,TRBV10-1,TGCGCCAGCACTATGACAGGGGGAAGTAAGAGGAGCAATCAGCCCCAGCATTTT,CASTMTGGSKRSNQPQHF
.,.,TRBJ1-2,TRBV19,TGTGCCAGTAGTTCGACAGGCAACTATGGCTACACCTTC,CASSSTGNYGYTF
TRBD1,once,TRBJ2-1,TRBV7-6,TGTGCCAGCAGCCTCCGCCGGGACAGGGACCACAATGAGCAGTTCTTC,CASSLRRDRDHNEQFF
.,.,TRBJ1-5,TRBV10-3,TGTGCCATCAGATCCCCGGTGGACACCTATCAGCATTTT,CAIRSPVDTYQHF
.,.,TRBJ1-1,TRBV5-4,TGTGCCAGCAGCTTGTCGGTTGAAGCTGAAGCTTTCTTT,CASSLSVEAEAFF
.,.,TRBJ2-2,TRBV27,TGTGCCAGCAGCCAAAACAGGGTTGGGACCGGGGAGCTGTTTTTT,CASSQNRVGTGELFF
.,few,TRBJ2-1,TRBV7-8,TGTGCCAGCAGCTTAGGAGTTCTCGGGATCAATGAGCAGTTCTTC,CASSLGVLGINEQFF
TRBD1,few,TRBJ2-1,TRBV19,TGTGCCACCCGGGGCAGGGGGTACAATGAGCAGTTCTTC,CATRGRGYNEQFF
TRBD1,.,TRBJ1-5,TRBV6-5,TGTGCCAGCAACCCCATCACAGGGGGTCAGCCCCAGCATTTT,CASNPITGGQPQHF
TRBD1,.,TRBJ1-5,TRBV3-1/TRBV3-2,TGTGCCAGCAGCCAAGGACAGGGGGTGACGCCCCAGCATTTT,CASSQGQGVTPQHF
.,once,TRBJ1-2,TRBV4-1,TGCGCCAGCAGCCAAGATCCGCAAAGCTCTAACTATGGCTACACCTTC,CASSQDPQSSNYGYTF
.,.,TRBJ2-2,TRBV19,TGTGCCAGTAGTCCTACTAGAACCGGGGAGCTGTTTTTT,CASSPTRTGELFF
TRBD2,.,TRBJ2-1,TRBV7-9,TGTGCCAGCAGCTTCGGGACTAGCGGGGGGTACAATGAGCAGTTCTTC,CASSFGTSGGYNEQFF
TRBD1,few,TRBJ1-2,TRBV28,TGTGCCAGCAGTTTCGGGTCGGGGACAGCCCGCTATGGCTACACCTTC,CASSFGSGTARYGYTF
.,.,TRBJ1-6,TRBV2,TGTGCCAGCAGCTTAGGACAATTAACCCTCCACTTT,CASSLGQLTLHF
TRBD2,once,TRBJ2-7,TRBV4-1,TGCGCCAGCAGCCAGCAACCAGCGGGACGCCTCTACGAGCAGTACTTC,CASSQQPAGRLYEQYF
.,.,TRBJ1-5,TRBV5-8,TGTGCCAGCAGCTTTCGGCAGGGGCCCCAGCCCCAGCATTTT,CASSFRQGPQPQHF
.,.,TRBJ1-1,TRBV27,TGTGCCAGCAGTTTTGGGGCGGCCACTGAAGCTTTCTTT,CASSFGAATEAFF
TRBD1,few,TRBJ1-1,TRBV3-1/TRBV3-2,TGTGCCAGCAGCCAATCGGACAGGGTGAACACTGAAGCTTTCTTT,CASSQSDRVNTEAFF
TRBD1,.,TRBJ2-2,TRBV15,TGTGCCACCAGCGCCGGACAGGCCTACACCGGGGAGCTGTTTTTT,CATSAGQAYTGELFF
.,.,TRBJ1-2,TRBV6-5,TGTGCCAGCAGTTACTCCCGGGGGGCCTATGGCTACACCTTC,CASSYSRGAYGYTF
.,.,TRBJ2-7,TRBV5-6,TGTGCCAGCAGCTTGATAGGGGCTACCTACGAGCAGTACTTC,CASSLIGATYEQYF
TRBD1,once,TRBJ1-4,TRBV5-1,TGCGCCAGCAGCGCGGGACAGGGGGCGAATGAAAAACTGTTTTTT,CASSAGQGANEKLFF
TRBD2,.,TRBJ2-7,TRBV5-1,TGCGCCAGCAGCCCCGGCCGGGGGGGGGAGCAGTACTTC,CASSPGRGGEQYF
.,few,TRBJ2-3,TRBV7-9,TGTGCCAGCAGCTTTAACAGGGCCTCCACAGATACGCAGTATTTT,CASSFNRASTDTQYF
.,.,TRBJ1-1,TRBV11-2,TGTGCCAGTAGGATTGGGGGGGGCGATCCTATTAGCACTGAAGCTTTCTTT,CASRIGGGDPISTEAFF
.,.,TRBJ1-3,TRBV2,TGTGCCAGCAGCTACGCAAACACCATATATTTT,CASSYANTIYF
TRBD1,.,TRBJ1-1,TRBV29-1,TGCAGCGTTGTTCCAGGGGGCACGGACACTGAAGCTTTCTTT,CSVVPGGTDTEAFF
.,.,TRBJ1-6,TRBV5-1,TGCGCCAGCAGCTTGGGGCAGTCTAATTCACCCCTCCACTTT,CASSLGQSNSPLHF
.,.,TRBJ2-5,TRBV30,TGTGCCGGAGACAGCCTCGGGGAGACCCAGTACTTC,CAGDSLGETQYF